The rows below give T cell receptor beta chains drawn from one sample of a study of T-cell memory formation after mild COVID-19. MiXCR, run by TCRdb on the 5' RACE reads, gives a single entry per CDR3 protein. The sample shows around 200,000 distinct CDR3 sequences, around a fifth of them seen only once. Sequencing was performed on PBMCs or a T cell subset sorted from them (not recorded which). The receptors shown here come from an adult woman who had mild COVID-19 (a few samples of this study predate the infection). Cell type and time point are not known. CDR3s include the opening cysteine and the closing phenylalanine or tryptophan. The order of the fields is D gene, J gene, clone size, V gene, CDR3 protein, CDR3 DNA. The D gene is left open where the match is weak. Not all rows give a size; the values are once, few, many and, for expanded clones, a class.

- | TRBJ2-7 | few | TRBV19 | CASSTFDRDEQYF | TGTGCCAGTAGTACCTTCGACCGAGACGAGCAGTACTTC
- | TRBJ2-7 | - | TRBV13 | CASSRDRSSNEQYF | TGTGCCAGCAGCCGTGACAGGTCCTCCAACGAGCAGTACTTC
- | TRBJ1-1 | few | TRBV15 | CATSRPGMNTEAFF | TGTGCCACCAGCAGACCGGGGATGAACACTGAAGCTTTCTTT
- | TRBJ1-1 | - | TRBV29-1 | CSVADSYSTEAFF | TGCAGCGTTGCGGACAGTTACTCCACTGAAGCTTTCTTT
- | TRBJ2-1 | - | TRBV20-1 | CSASSQDLTYNEQFF | TGCAGTGCTAGCTCTCAGGACTTAACCTACAATGAGCAGTTCTTC
- | TRBJ1-2 | few | TRBV12-3/TRBV12-4 | CASIQTLYGYTF | TGTGCCAGCATTCAGACTCTATATGGCTACACCTTC
- | TRBJ1-2 | - | TRBV4-1 | CASSQVRTASGYGYTF | TGCGCCAGCAGCCAAGTGAGGACAGCCTCGGGGTATGGCTACACCTTC
- | TRBJ2-7 | - | TRBV11-2 | CASSLVREPFYEQYF | TGTGCCAGCAGCTTAGTCAGGGAACCATTCTACGAGCAGTACTTC
TRBD2 | TRBJ2-7 | few | TRBV27 | CASSHGLAAAGVWEQYF | TGTGCCAGCAGCCACGGACTAGCAGCCGCCGGGGTTTGGGAGCAGTACTTC
- | TRBJ1-1 | few | TRBV29-1 | CSVEDPGRLGYGEAFF | TGCAGCGTTGAAGACCCCGGAAGGTTGGGGTACGGTGAAGCTTTCTTT
- | TRBJ2-5 | - | TRBV5-4 | CASSWRGQETQYF | TGTGCCAGCAGCTGGCGGGGGCAGGAGACCCAGTACTTC
TRBD1 | TRBJ2-7 | - | TRBV7-9 | CASSSGDRVYEQYF | TGTGCCAGCAGCTCCGGGGACAGGGTCTACGAGCAGTACTTC
- | TRBJ1-1 | - | TRBV5-1 | CASSLRSANTEAFF | TGCGCCAGCAGCTTGCGGTCGGCGAACACTGAAGCTTTCTTT
- | TRBJ2-2 | - | TRBV15 | CATGPGLAPTGELFF | TGTGCCACCGGCCCAGGACTCGCCCCCACCGGGGAGCTGTTTTTT
- | TRBJ2-5 | few | TRBV5-1 | CASSTVGAIWATQYF | TGCGCCAGCAGCACCGTAGGGGCCATCTGGGCGACCCAGTACTTC
- | TRBJ1-1 | - | TRBV3-1 | CASRNTRNTEAFF | TGTGCCAGCAGAAACACCAGGAACACTGAAGCTTTCTTT
- | TRBJ2-2 | few | TRBV6-5 | CASSYLWVGRELFF | TGTGCCAGCAGTTACTTGTGGGTTGGTAGGGAGCTGTTTTTT
- | TRBJ2-7 | - | TRBV5-1 | CASSSRDGPYEQYF | TGCGCCAGCAGCTCGCGGGACGGACCCTACGAGCAGTACTTC